This is a list of T cell receptor beta chains from one sample in a study of tumor and adjacent non-tumor tissue in lung cancer. MiXCR, applied by TCRdb to the multiplex PCR reads, yields one record per CDR3 protein. The data show over 130,000 distinct CDR3 sequences, around two thirds seen once. The sample taken for sequencing was lung tumor tissue. These receptors were obtained from a man aged 60-69 years with small cell lung cancer. Both conserved end residues are part of each CDR3. The order of the fields is CDR3 DNA, CDR3 protein, V gene, clone size, J gene, D gene. D genes are given only for firm matches. The size entry is marked missing in some rows and otherwise reads once, few, many or a size class.

CDR3nt: TGTGCCAGCCGGGAGGGACTAGCGGGACATGAGCAGTTCTTC
CDR3aa: CASREGLAGHEQFF
v_gene: TRBV6-5
abundance: NA
j_gene: TRBJ2-1
d_gene: TRBD2

CDR3nt: TGTGCCTGCGGATCAGGCGGGAGTTACAATGGGCAGTTCTTC
CDR3aa: CACGSGGSYNGQFF
v_gene: TRBV11-3
abundance: NA
j_gene: TRBJ2-1
d_gene: TRBD2

CDR3nt: TGTGTCAGCAATGGGGGACAGTCCTACGAGCAGTACTTC
CDR3aa: CVSNGGQSYEQYF
v_gene: TRBV28
abundance: NA
j_gene: TRBJ2-7
d_gene: TRBD1

CDR3nt: TGCAGCGTTGCAGTTACCAGGGGGGAGCAGTACTTC
CDR3aa: CSVAVTRGEQYF
v_gene: TRBV29-1
abundance: many
j_gene: TRBJ2-7
d_gene: TRBD1

CDR3nt: TGTGCCAGCAGCCCTCAGCGAGCGGGGGTACACACCGGGGAGCTGTTTTTT
CDR3aa: CASSPQRAGVHTGELFF
v_gene: TRBV12-3/TRBV12-4
abundance: NA
j_gene: TRBJ2-2
d_gene: TRBD2

CDR3nt: TGCAGTGCTACCGGACTAGCCGGAAATGAGCAGTTCTTC
CDR3aa: CSATGLAGNEQFF
v_gene: TRBV20-1
abundance: many
j_gene: TRBJ2-1
d_gene: TRBD2

CDR3nt: TGTGCCAACAGCTTAGCTTATACTGAGGCTTTCTTT
CDR3aa: CANSLAYTEAFF
v_gene: TRBV11-3
abundance: NA
j_gene: TRBJ1-1
d_gene: NA

CDR3nt: TGTGCCAGCAGGCTCGGGGGACGGGATCAGCCCCAGCATTTT
CDR3aa: CASRLGGRDQPQHF
v_gene: TRBV28
abundance: many
j_gene: TRBJ1-5
d_gene: NA

CDR3nt: TGTGTCAACAGCCCCGGGACAGGGGAACTTAATGAAAAACTGTTTTTT
CDR3aa: CVNSPGTGELNEKLFF
v_gene: TRBV4-2
abundance: NA
j_gene: TRBJ1-4
d_gene: TRBD1

CDR3nt: TGTGCCAGCAGCCAAGGTCAGACGCCAAACTATGGCTACACCTTC
CDR3aa: CASSQGQTPNYGYTF
v_gene: TRBV4-2
abundance: NA
j_gene: TRBJ1-2
d_gene: NA

CDR3nt: TGTGCCAGCAGCCCCGCCTTGAACAGCGGGGAGCTGTTTTTT
CDR3aa: CASSPALNSGELFF
v_gene: TRBV7-3
abundance: few
j_gene: TRBJ2-2
d_gene: NA

CDR3nt: TGCGCCAGCAGCCATCTAGCGGGAGGGAACAATGAGCAGTTCTTC
CDR3aa: CASSHLAGGNNEQFF
v_gene: TRBV4-1
abundance: NA
j_gene: TRBJ2-1
d_gene: TRBD2

CDR3nt: TGTGCCAGCAGGTATACACGGACCGGGGGGCTGTTTTTT
CDR3aa: CASRYTRTGGLFF
v_gene: TRBV11-1
abundance: NA
j_gene: TRBJ2-2
d_gene: NA

CDR3nt: TGTGCCAGTAGCTCTAGCGGGGGCTCCTCCAATGAGCAGTTCTTC
CDR3aa: CASSSSGGSSNEQFF
v_gene: TRBV11-2
abundance: NA
j_gene: TRBJ2-1
d_gene: TRBD2

CDR3nt: TGCAGTGCGTTAGCGGGAGCCGGGGACAATGAGCAGTTCTTC
CDR3aa: CSALAGAGDNEQFF
v_gene: TRBV20-1
abundance: few
j_gene: TRBJ2-1
d_gene: TRBD2

CDR3nt: TGTGCCAACAGCCTAAATTCGGACAGCTACAATGAGCAGTTCTTC
CDR3aa: CANSLNSDSYNEQFF
v_gene: TRBV5-1
abundance: NA
j_gene: TRBJ2-1
d_gene: NA

CDR3nt: TGTGCCAGCAAGACGAACAGGGAACCTGGGGCCAACGTCCTGACTTTC
CDR3aa: CASKTNREPGANVLTF
v_gene: TRBV12-3/TRBV12-4
abundance: NA
j_gene: TRBJ2-6
d_gene: NA

CDR3nt: TGTACCATCAGTGCTGGGGAGGGGGCCTCAAACAATGAGCAGTTCTTC
CDR3aa: CTISAGEGASNNEQFF
v_gene: TRBV10-3
abundance: NA
j_gene: TRBJ2-1
d_gene: NA

CDR3nt: TGTACCAGCAGAGGCAGAGGTAATTCACCCCTCCACTTT
CDR3aa: CTSRGRGNSPLHF
v_gene: TRBV6-5
abundance: NA
j_gene: TRBJ1-6
d_gene: NA

CDR3nt: TGCAGTGCCATCTTGCGGGGTTGGGAAGATACGCAGTATTTT
CDR3aa: CSAILRGWEDTQYF
v_gene: TRBV20-1
abundance: NA
j_gene: TRBJ2-3
d_gene: NA

CDR3nt: TGTGCCAGCAACCCAGATCAATCCCAAGAGACCCAGTACTTC
CDR3aa: CASNPDQSQETQYF
v_gene: TRBV5-4
abundance: few
j_gene: TRBJ2-5
d_gene: NA

CDR3nt: TGTGCCAGCAGCTGGGATCAGATGGATACGCAGTATTTT
CDR3aa: CASSWDQMDTQYF
v_gene: TRBV11-2
abundance: many
j_gene: TRBJ2-3
d_gene: NA

CDR3nt: TGTACCAGCAGCTTACTGCACGGTCATAACTCACCCCTCCACTTT
CDR3aa: CTSSLLHGHNSPLHF
v_gene: TRBV11-2
abundance: NA
j_gene: TRBJ1-6
d_gene: NA

CDR3nt: TGTGCCAGCAGTCCGGGACAGGGTTCATCACGACAGTTCTTC
CDR3aa: CASSPGQGSSRQFF
v_gene: TRBV6-2/TRBV6-3
abundance: NA
j_gene: TRBJ2-1
d_gene: TRBD1

CDR3nt: TGTGCCTGCCCAGGCGGGGGCTCCTATAATTCACCCCTCCACTTT
CDR3aa: CACPGGGSYNSPLHF
v_gene: TRBV30
abundance: NA
j_gene: TRBJ1-6
d_gene: NA

CDR3nt: TGTGCCGGCAGCTTGCCCCCTCAGGGGAGTGGTTCATCCCTCCACTTT
CDR3aa: CAGSLPPQGSGSSLHF
v_gene: TRBV11-2
abundance: NA
j_gene: TRBJ1-6
d_gene: NA

CDR3nt: TGCGCCAGCCGGGAGAAATGTCATAGCAATCAGCCCCAGCATTTT
CDR3aa: CASREKCHSNQPQHF
v_gene: TRBV5-1
abundance: NA
j_gene: TRBJ1-5
d_gene: NA

CDR3nt: TGTGCCAGCAGCTTCGGGGAATACTCCTACGAGCAGTACTTC
CDR3aa: CASSFGEYSYEQYF
v_gene: TRBV11-3
abundance: many
j_gene: TRBJ2-7
d_gene: NA

CDR3nt: TGTGCCAGCAGCTCAAGTCCGAGACAGATGAACACTGAAGCTTTCTTT
CDR3aa: CASSSSPRQMNTEAFF
v_gene: TRBV4-2
abundance: NA
j_gene: TRBJ1-1
d_gene: NA

CDR3nt: TGTGCCAGCAGCTGGCCACCGGGACTAGCGGTCAATAACATTCAGTACTTC
CDR3aa: CASSWPPGLAVNNIQYF
v_gene: TRBV11-2
abundance: once
j_gene: TRBJ2-4
d_gene: TRBD2

CDR3nt: TGCGCCAGCAGTTACCCGATAGGTACTGGAAACACCATATATTTT
CDR3aa: CASSYPIGTGNTIYF
v_gene: TRBV10-2
abundance: NA
j_gene: TRBJ1-3
d_gene: NA

CDR3nt: TGTGCCAGCAGTGCACTCAGGAACACTGAAGCTTTCTTT
CDR3aa: CASSALRNTEAFF
v_gene: TRBV6-1
abundance: many
j_gene: TRBJ1-1
d_gene: NA

CDR3nt: TGTGCCAGCACCAAGTACCAGCCTTCAATGGGACAGATTTTCTATGGCTACACCTTC
CDR3aa: CASTKYQPSMGQIFYGYTF
v_gene: TRBV6-2/TRBV6-3
abundance: NA
j_gene: TRBJ1-2
d_gene: TRBD1

CDR3nt: TGTACCAGCAGCTTAGGAGGGGGCCGTGGCGATGAGCAGTTCTTC
CDR3aa: CTSSLGGGRGDEQFF
v_gene: TRBV11-3
abundance: NA
j_gene: TRBJ2-1
d_gene: NA

CDR3nt: TGTACTAGTAGTCACGAAACGGAGCGCCCCGGGGAGTTGTTTTTT
CDR3aa: CTSSHETERPGELFF
v_gene: TRBV12-3/TRBV12-4
abundance: NA
j_gene: TRBJ2-2
d_gene: NA

CDR3nt: TGTACCAGCAGCTCCGAAACGGGAACGAATTACAATGAGCAGTTCTTC
CDR3aa: CTSSSETGTNYNEQFF
v_gene: TRBV11-1
abundance: NA
j_gene: TRBJ2-1
d_gene: NA

CDR3nt: TGTGCCAGCAGCTTGCGGGGGACCGGGGAGCTGCTTTTT
CDR3aa: CASSLRGTGELLF
v_gene: TRBV5-6
abundance: NA
j_gene: TRBJ2-2
d_gene: NA

CDR3nt: TGCAGTGCGCACGCCTACAGACAGGGGAGCACTGAAGCTTTCTTT
CDR3aa: CSAHAYRQGSTEAFF
v_gene: TRBV20-1
abundance: many
j_gene: TRBJ1-1
d_gene: TRBD1